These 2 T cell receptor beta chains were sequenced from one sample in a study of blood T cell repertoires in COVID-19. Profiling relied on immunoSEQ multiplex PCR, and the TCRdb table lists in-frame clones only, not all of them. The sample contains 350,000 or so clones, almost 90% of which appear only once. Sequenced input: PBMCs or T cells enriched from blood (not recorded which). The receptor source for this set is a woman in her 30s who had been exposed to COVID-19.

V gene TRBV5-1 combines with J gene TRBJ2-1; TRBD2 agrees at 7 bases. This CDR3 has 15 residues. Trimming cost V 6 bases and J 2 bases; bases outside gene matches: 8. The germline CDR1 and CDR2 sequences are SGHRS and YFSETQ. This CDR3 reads CASTGGGGAYNEQFF. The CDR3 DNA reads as TGCGCCAGCACTGGGGGGGGTGGCGCCTACAATGAGCAGTTCTTC. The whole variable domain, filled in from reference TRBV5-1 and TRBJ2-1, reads KAGVTQTPRYLIKTRGQQVTLSCSPISGHRSVSWYQQTPGQGLQFLFEYFSETQRNKGNFPGRFSGRQFSNSRSEMNVSTLELGDSALYLCASTGGGGAYNEQFFGPGTRLTVL.

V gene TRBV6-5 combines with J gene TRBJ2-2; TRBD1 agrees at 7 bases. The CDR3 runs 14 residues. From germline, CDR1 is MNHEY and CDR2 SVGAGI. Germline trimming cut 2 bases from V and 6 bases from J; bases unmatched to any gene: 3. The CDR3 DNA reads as TGTGCCAGCAGTTACAGAGGGGGCGCCGGGGAGCTGTTTTTT. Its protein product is CASSYRGGAGELFF.